This TCR beta chain originates from a study of blood T cell repertoires in COVID-19. The wider study: The United States, Italy and Spain provided the acute and convalescent COVID-19 samples. In each case, the material was cDNA or gDNA derived from T cells, B-cell-depleted T cells, or PBMCs.

Measured with immunoSEQ multiplex PCR; TCRdb has only the in-frame clones, and not every one. Of 70,000 to 90,000 clones in the sample, over 70% are singletons; the top ten hold more than 15%. The germline V gene encodes CDR1 LNHDA and CDR2 SQIVND (reference sequence). The CDR3 covers 14 residues. V lost 4 bases, J lost 6 bases, and 4 bases stayed unmatched. The sequence derives from a human donor in a cohort sampled during active COVID-19. This rearrangement joins TRBV19 to TRBJ2-1; 9 bases agree with TRBD1. Sequencing used peripheral blood. The CDR3, as DNA: TGTGCCAGTAGTACCGGGACAGGGCGCAATGAGCAGTTCTTC. It is translated as CASSTGTGRNEQFF.